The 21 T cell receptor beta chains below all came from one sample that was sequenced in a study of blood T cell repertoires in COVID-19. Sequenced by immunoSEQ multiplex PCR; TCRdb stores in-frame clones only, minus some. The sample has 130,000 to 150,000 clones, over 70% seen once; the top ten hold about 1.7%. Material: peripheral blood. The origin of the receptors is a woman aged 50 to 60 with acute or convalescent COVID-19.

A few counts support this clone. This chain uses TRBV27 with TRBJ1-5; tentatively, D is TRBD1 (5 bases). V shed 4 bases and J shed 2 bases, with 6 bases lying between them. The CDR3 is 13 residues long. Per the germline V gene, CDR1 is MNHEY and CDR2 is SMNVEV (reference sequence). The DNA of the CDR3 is TGTGCCAGCAGTTGGACACGCAATCAGCCCCAGCATTTT. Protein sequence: CASSWTRNQPQHF.

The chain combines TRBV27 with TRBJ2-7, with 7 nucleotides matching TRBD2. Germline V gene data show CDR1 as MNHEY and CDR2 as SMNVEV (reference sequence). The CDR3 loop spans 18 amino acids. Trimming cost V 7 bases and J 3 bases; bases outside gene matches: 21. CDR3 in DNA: TGTGCCAGCACCCCAGCATCGGCGGGGGTTACAGCTCTCTACGAGCAGTACTTC. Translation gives CASTPASAGVTALYEQYF.

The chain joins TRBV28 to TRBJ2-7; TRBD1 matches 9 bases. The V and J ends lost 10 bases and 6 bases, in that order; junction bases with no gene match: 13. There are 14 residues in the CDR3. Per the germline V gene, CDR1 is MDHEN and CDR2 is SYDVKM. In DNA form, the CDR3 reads TGTGCCACGTGTGGGGTAGACAGGGGGGGCGAGCAGTACTTC. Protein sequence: CATCGVDRGGEQYF. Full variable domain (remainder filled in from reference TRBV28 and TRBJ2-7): DVKVTQSSRYLVKRTGEKVFLECVQDMDHENMFWYRQDPGLGLRLIYFSYDVKMKEKGDIPEGYSVSREKKERFSLILESASTNQTSMYLCATCGVDRGGEQYFGPGTRLTVT.

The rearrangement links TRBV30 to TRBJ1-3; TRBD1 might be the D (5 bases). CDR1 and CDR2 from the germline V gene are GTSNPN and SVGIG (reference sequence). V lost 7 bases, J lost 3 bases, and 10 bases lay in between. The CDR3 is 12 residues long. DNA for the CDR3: TGTGCCTTGGGGGGAGGTGGAAACACCATATATTTT. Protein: CALGGGGNTIYF.

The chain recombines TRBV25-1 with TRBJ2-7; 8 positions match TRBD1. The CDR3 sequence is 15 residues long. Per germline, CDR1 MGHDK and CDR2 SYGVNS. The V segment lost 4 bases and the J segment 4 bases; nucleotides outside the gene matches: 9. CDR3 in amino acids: CASSGRDRGLYEQYF. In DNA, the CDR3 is TGTGCCAGCAGTGGGCGCGACAGGGGTCTTTACGAGCAGTACTTC.

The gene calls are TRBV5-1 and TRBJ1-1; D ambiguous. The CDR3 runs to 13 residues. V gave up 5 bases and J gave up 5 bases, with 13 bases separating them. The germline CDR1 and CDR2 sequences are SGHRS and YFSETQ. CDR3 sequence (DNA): TGCGCCAGCAGTCAGGAGGGTTGGACTGAAGCTTTCTTT. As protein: CASSQEGWTEAFF.

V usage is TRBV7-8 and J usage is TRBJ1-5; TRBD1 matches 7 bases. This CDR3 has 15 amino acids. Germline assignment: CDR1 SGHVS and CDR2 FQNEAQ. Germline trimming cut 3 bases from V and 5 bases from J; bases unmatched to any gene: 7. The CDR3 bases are TGTGCCAGCAGCTTTATCGAGGGGGCGGATCAGCCCCAGCATTTT. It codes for CASSFIEGADQPQHF.

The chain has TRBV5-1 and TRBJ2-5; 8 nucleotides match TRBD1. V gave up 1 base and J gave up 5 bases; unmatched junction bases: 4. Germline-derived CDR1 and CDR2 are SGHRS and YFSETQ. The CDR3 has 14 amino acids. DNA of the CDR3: TGCGCCAGCAGCTTGCCAGGGGGCGCTGAGACCCAGTACTTC. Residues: CASSLPGGAETQYF.

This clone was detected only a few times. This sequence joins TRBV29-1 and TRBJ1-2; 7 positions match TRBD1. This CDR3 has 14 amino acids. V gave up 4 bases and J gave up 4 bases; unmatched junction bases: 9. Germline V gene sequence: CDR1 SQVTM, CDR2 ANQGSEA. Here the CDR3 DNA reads TGCAGCGTTGGAGGAGGGGGCGCCGGCTATGGCTACACCTTC. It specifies CSVGGGGAGYGYTF.

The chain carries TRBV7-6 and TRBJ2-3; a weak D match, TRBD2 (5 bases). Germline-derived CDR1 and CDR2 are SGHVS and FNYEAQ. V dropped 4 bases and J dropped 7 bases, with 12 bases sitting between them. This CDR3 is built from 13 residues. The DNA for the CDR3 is TGTGCCAGCAGCTCCCGGGGAGCAAATACGCAGTATTTT. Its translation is CASSSRGANTQYF.

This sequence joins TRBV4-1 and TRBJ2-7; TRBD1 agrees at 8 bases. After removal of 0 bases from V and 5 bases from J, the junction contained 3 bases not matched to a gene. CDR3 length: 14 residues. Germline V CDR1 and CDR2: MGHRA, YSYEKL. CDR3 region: CASSQEQGVNEQYF. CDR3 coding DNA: TGCGCCAGCAGCCAAGAACAGGGGGTCAACGAGCAGTACTTC.

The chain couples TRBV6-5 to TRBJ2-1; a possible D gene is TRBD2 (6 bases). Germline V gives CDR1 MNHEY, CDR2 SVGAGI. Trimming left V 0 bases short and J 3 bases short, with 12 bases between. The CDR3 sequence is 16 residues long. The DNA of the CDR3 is TGTGCCAGCAGTTACTCCACTAGCTCTTTCTACAATGAGCAGTTCTTC. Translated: CASSYSTSSFYNEQFF.

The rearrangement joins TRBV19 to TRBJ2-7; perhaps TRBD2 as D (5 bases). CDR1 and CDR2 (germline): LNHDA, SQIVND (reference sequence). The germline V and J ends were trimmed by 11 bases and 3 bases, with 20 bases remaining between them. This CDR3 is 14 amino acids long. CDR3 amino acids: CACSLRGSYYEQYF. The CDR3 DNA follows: TGTGCCTGCAGCCTTCGGGGTTCTTACTACGAGCAGTACTTC.

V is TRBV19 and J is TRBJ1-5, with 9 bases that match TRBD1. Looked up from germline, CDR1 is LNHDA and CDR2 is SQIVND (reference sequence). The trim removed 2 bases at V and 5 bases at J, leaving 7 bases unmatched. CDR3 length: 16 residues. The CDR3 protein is CASSITATGGDQPQHF. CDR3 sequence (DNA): TGTGCCAGTAGTATAACGGCGACAGGGGGGGATCAGCCCCAGCATTTT.

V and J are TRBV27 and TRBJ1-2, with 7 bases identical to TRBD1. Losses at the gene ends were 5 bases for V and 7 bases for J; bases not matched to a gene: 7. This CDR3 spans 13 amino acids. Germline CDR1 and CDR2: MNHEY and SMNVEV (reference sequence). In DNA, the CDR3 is TGTGCCAGCAGTGGTACAGGGGCGGCTGGCTACACCTTC. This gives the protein CASSGTGAAGYTF.

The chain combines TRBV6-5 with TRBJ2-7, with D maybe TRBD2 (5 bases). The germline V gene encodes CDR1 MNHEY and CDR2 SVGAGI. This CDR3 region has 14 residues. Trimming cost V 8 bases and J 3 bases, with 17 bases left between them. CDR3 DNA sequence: TGTGCCAGCTCCCGCCCCTCCGGGATCTACGAGCAGTACTTC. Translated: CASSRPSGIYEQYF.

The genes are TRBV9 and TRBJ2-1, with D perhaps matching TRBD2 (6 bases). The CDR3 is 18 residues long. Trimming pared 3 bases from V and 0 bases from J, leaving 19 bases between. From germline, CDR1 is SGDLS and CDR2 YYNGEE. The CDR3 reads CASSGNRDFLSSYNEQFF. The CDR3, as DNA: TGTGCCAGCAGCGGAAACCGGGACTTTCTATCCTCCTACAATGAGCAGTTCTTC. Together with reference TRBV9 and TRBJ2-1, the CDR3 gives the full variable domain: DSGVTQTPKHLITATGQRVTLRCSPRSGDLSVYWYQQSLDQGLQFLIQYYNGEERAKGNILERFSAQQFPDLHSELNLSSLELGDSALYFCASSGNRDFLSSYNEQFFGPGTRLTVL.

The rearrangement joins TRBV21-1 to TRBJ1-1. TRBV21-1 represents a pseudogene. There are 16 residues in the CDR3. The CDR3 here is CASSKSRRERGTEAFF. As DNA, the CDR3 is TGTGCCAGCAGCAAAAGTCGGCGGGAAAGGGGCACTGAAGCTTTCTTT.

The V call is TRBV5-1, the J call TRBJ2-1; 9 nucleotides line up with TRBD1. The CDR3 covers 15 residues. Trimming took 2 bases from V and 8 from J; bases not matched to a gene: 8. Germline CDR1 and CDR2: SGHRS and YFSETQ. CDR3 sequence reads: CASSFGQGLLDEQFF. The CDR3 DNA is TGCGCCAGCAGCTTTGGACAGGGGCTTCTGGATGAGCAGTTCTTC.

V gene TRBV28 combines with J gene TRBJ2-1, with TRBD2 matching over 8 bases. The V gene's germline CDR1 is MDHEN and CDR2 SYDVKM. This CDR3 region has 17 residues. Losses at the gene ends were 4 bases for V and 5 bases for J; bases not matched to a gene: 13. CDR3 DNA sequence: TGTGCCAGCAGTTCCCACCCTGGCGGGGGGCGTAACAATGAGCAGTTCTTC. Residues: CASSSHPGGGRNNEQFF.

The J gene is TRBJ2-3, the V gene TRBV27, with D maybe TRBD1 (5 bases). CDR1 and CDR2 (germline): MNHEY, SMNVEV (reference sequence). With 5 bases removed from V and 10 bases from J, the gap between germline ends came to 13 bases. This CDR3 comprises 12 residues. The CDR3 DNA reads TGTGCCAGCAGTCCCAGGGTAGGGGCGCAGTATTTT. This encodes CASSPRVGAQYF.